The subject of this entry is one TCR beta chain. This specimen comes from a study of blood T cell repertoires in COVID-19. Study-wide context: Sources were T cells, B-cell-depleted T cells, or PBMCs; the material itself was cDNA or gDNA.

The germline V and J ends were trimmed by 1 base and 9 bases, with 13 bases remaining between them. The CDR3 is 14 amino acids. CDR1 is GTSNPN and CDR2 is SVGIG in the germline V gene (reference sequence). Measured with immunoSEQ multiplex PCR; TCRdb has only the in-frame clones, and not every one. The repertoire holds some 110,000 clones, with around 86% as singletons. The TCR comes from a man in his forties with acute or convalescent COVID-19. This chain joins TRBV30 and TRBJ1-6; D is unresolved. Sequenced: peripheral blood. For the CDR3, the DNA is TGTGCCTGGAGTGAAGGTGGAGGAGGTTCACCCCTCCACTTT. Protein product: CAWSEGGGGSPLHF.